Included here is one TCR beta chain sequence, with context. This sample was included in a study of cytomegalovirus exposure and HLA in healthy donors. Donors sampled were nominally healthy, though unrecorded immune exposures were likely. Researchers ran the PCR with 60 Vbeta and 13 Jbeta primers. Authors' data handling: Roughly 80 million unique TCR beta chains, about 10 million of them shared, were counted by a later analysis. Libraries were prepared by immunoSEQ multiplex PCR; TCRdb keeps only in-frame clonotypes and omits some of them. Clone size and the V and J calls come from that table; the DNA yielded D and trimming. The table has about 110,000 clones, around 73% seen once. V was pared by 8 bases and J by 0 bases, with 14 bases between. CDR1 MNHEY and CDR2 SMNVEV come from the germline V gene (reference sequence). The CDR3 spans 14 residues.

The genes are TRBV27 and TRBJ2-7; no definite D call. This clonotype was sampled from a man aged 35 to 55 in good health and CMV-seronegative. The sample was PBMCs. CDR3 residues: CASRLLGHSYEQYF. CDR3 nucleotides: TGTGCCAGCCGTCTACTTGGGCACTCCTACGAGCAGTACTTC.